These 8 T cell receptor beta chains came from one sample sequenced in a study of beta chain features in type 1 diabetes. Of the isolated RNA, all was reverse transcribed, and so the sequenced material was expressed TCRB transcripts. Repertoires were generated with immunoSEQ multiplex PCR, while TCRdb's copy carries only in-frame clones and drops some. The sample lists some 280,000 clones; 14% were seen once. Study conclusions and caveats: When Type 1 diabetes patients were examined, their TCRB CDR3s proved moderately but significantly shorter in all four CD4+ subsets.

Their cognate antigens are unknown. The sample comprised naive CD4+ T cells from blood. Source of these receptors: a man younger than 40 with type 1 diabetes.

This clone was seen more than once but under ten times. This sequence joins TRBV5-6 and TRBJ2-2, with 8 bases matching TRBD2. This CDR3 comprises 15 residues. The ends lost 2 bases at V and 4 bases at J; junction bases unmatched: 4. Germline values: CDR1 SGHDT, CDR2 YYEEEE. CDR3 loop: CASSFSGSVTGELFF. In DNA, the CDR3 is TGTGCCAGCAGCTTCAGCGGGAGCGTCACCGGGGAGCTGTTTTTT.

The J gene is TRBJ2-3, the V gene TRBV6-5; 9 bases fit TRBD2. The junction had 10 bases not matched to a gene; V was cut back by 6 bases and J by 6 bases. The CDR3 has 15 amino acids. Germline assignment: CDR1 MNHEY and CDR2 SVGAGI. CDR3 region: CASSRESGGSDTQYF. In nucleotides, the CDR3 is TGTGCCAGCAGCCGGGAAAGCGGGGGGTCGGATACGCAGTATTTT.

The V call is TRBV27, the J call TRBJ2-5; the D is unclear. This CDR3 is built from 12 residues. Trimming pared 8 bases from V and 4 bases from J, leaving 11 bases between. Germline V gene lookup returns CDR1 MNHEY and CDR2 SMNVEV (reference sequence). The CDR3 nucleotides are TGTGCCAGCCGAAGATGGCCAGAGACCCAGTACTTC. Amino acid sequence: CASRRWPETQYF.

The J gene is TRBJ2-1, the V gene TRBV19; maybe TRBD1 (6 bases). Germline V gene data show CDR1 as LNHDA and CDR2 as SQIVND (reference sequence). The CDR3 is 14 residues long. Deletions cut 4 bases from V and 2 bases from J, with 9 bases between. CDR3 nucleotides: TGTGCCAGTAGTAGGGACACGGCCTACAATGAGCAGTTCTTC. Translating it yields CASSRDTAYNEQFF.

The CDR3 is CAISDGEYTEAFF. CDR3 DNA: TGTGCCATCAGTGACGGAGAGTACACTGAAGCTTTCTTT. The rearrangement joins TRBV10-3 to TRBJ1-1; D not certain. The CDR3 contains 13 residues. Per the germline V gene, CDR1 is ENHRY and CDR2 is SYGVKD. V was shortened by 3 bases and J by 3 bases, with 8 bases between the two germline ends.

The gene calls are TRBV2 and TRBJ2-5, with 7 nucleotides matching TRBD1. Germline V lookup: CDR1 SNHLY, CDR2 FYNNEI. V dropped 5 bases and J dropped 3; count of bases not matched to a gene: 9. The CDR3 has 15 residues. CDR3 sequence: CASSQGTVKEETQYF. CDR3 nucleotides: TGTGCCAGCAGTCAAGGGACAGTTAAGGAAGAGACCCAGTACTTC.

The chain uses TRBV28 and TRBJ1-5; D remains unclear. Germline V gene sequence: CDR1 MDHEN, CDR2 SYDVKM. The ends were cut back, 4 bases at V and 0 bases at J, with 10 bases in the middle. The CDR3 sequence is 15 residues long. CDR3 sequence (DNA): TGTGCCAGCAGTTCAGGCACATATAGCAATCAGCCCCAGCATTTT. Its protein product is CASSSGTYSNQPQHF. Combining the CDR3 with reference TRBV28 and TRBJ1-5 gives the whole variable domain DVKVTQSSRYLVKRTGEKVFLECVQDMDHENMFWYRQDPGLGLRLIYFSYDVKMKEKGDIPEGYSVSREKKERFSLILESASTNQTSMYLCASSSGTYSNQPQHFGDGTRLSIL.

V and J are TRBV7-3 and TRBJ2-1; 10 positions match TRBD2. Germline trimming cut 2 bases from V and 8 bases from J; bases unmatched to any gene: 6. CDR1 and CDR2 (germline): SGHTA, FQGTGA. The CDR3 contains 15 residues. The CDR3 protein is CASSLSGLAGDEQFF. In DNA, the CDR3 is TGTGCCAGCAGCTTATCGGGGCTAGCGGGGGATGAGCAGTTCTTC.